The present T cell receptor beta chain was sequenced within a study of technical replicates of blood from a few donors. TCRdb's table, derived via immunoSEQ multiplex PCR, lists solely in-frame clones and lacks some. The profile shows about 16,000 clones, roughly 87% of them singletons. The germline V and J ends were trimmed by 5 bases and 2 bases, with 17 bases remaining between them. This CDR3 has 16 residues. Germline assignment: CDR1 MDHEN and CDR2 SYDVKM. This clonotype was sampled from a human donor in good health. This sequence joins TRBV28 and TRBJ2-3, with TRBD1 as a possible D gene (5 bases). The source material was PBMCs. The CDR3 DNA reads TGTGCCAGCAGTCCCCGACAGCGCCTGATCACAGATACGCAGTATTTT. Its protein is CASSPRQRLITDTQYF.